This TCR beta chain was sequenced for a study of T-cell reconstitution after alpha-beta-depleted transplantation in children. The study's findings and limits: Hyperexpanded clones declined; after one year, newly produced T cells mostly supplied diversity. Reportedly, only several hundred clones from non-depleted graft cells drove alpha-beta T-cell counts at about two months. For some patients, TCRbeta diversity was high at day 60 because of recipient T cells and thymic progenitors that survived.

In its sample, this clonotype was seen a few times. Its antigen is as yet unknown. Unique molecular identifiers featured in how the TCRbeta library was prepared. MiXCR, run by TCRdb on the PCR reads, gives a single entry per CDR3 protein. The sample yields around 960,000 distinct CDR3 sequences, around 30% seen once. Germline lookup yields CDR1 SNHLY and CDR2 FYNNEI. This CDR3 is 13 amino acids long. The ends were cut back, 7 bases at V and 2 bases at J, with 11 bases in the middle. The starting material was PBMCs, mostly from graft donor cells, obtained 360 days after TCRalphabeta/CD19-depleted stem cell transplant. The receptor's source is a boy under three years old who had a stem cell transplant for SCID, so the T cells may come from the graft donor. The chain couples TRBV2 to TRBJ2-5, with D tentatively TRBD2 (5 bases). CDR3 sequence (DNA): TGTGCCAGCACGGTGAGGGATCAAGAGACCCAGTACTTC. Its translation is CASTVRDQETQYF.